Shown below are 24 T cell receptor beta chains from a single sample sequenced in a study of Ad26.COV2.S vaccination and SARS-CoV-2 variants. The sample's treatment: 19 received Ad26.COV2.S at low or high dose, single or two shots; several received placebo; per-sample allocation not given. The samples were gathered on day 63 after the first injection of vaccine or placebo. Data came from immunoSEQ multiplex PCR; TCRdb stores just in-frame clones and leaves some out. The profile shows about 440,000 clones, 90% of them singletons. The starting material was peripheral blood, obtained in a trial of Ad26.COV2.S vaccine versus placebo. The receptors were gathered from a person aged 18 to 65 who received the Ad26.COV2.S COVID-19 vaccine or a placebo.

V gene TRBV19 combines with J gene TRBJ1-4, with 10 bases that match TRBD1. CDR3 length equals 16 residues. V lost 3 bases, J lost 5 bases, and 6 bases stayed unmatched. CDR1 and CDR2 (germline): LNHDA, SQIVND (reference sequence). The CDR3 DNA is TGTGCCAGTAGTATTGCCCCGGGACAGGGGAATGAAAAACTGTTTTTT. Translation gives CASSIAPGQGNEKLFF.

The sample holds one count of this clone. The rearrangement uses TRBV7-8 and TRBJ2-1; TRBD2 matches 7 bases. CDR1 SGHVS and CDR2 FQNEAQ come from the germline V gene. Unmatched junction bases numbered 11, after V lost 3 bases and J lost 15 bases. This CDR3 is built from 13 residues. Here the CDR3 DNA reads TGTGCCAGCAGCTTCGGGATGCTAGCGGAAGGGTTCTTC. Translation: CASSFGMLAEGFF.

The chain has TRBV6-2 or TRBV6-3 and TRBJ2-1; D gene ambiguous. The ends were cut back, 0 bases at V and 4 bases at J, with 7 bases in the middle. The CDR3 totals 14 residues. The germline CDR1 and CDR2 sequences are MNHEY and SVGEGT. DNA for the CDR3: TGTGCCAGCAGTTACTCGAGACGGTACAATGAGCAGTTCTTC. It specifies CASSYSRRYNEQFF.

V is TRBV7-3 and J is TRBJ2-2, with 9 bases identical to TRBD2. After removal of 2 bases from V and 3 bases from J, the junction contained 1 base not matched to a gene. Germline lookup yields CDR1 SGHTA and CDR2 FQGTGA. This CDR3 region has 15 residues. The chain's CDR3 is CASSLAGGYTGELFF. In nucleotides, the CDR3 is TGTGCCAGCAGCTTAGCGGGAGGGTACACCGGGGAGCTGTTTTTT.

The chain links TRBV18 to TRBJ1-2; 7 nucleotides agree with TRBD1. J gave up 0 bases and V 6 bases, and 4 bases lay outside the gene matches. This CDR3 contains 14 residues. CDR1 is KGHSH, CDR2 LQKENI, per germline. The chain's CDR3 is CASSRDSSNYGYTF. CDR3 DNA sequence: TGTGCCAGCTCCCGGGACAGCTCTAACTATGGCTACACCTTC.

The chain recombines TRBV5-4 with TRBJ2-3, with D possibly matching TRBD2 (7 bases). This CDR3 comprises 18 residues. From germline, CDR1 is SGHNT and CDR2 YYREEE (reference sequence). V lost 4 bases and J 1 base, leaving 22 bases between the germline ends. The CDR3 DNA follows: TGTGCCAGCAGCCCTCTACGGGGGGCGACGAGGGGCACAGATACGCAGTATTTT. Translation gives CASSPLRGATRGTDTQYF.

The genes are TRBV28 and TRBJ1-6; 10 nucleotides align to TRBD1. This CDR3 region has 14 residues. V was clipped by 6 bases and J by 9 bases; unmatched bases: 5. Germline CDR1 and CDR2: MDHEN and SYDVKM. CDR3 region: CASSPGQGRSPLHF. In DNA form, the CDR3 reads TGTGCCAGCAGCCCGGGACAGGGGCGTTCACCCCTCCACTTT.

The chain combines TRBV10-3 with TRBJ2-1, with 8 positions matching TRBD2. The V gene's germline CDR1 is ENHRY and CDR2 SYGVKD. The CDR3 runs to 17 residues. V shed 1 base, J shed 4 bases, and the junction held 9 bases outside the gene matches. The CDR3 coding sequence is TGTGCCATCAGTGAGTTTGTAGCTAGCGGGCCTTACAATGAGCAGTTCTTC. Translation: CAISEFVASGPYNEQFF.

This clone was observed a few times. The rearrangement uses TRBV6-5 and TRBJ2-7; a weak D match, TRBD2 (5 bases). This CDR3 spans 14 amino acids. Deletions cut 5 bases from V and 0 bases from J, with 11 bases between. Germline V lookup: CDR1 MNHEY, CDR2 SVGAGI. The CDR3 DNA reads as TGTGCCAGCAGTCTGGAGCGGAACTCCTACGAGCAGTACTTC. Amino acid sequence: CASSLERNSYEQYF.

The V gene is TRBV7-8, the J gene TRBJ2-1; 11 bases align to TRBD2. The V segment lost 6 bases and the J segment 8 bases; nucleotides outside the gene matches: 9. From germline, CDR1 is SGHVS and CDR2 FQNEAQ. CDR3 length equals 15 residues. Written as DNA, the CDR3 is TGTGCCAGCAGGCCTACTAGCGGGAGTAGAGATGAGCAGTTCTTC. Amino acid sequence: CASRPTSGSRDEQFF.

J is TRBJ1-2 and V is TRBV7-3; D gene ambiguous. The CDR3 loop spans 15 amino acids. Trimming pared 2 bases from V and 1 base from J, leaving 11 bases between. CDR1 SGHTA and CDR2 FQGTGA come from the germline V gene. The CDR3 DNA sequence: TGTGCCAGCAGCTTATACCAAGGGTATAACTATGGCTACACCTTC. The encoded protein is CASSLYQGYNYGYTF.

CDR3 sequence reads: CASSLGTVQETQYF. The CDR3 DNA reads TGTGCCAGCAGCTTGGGGACAGTCCAAGAGACCCAGTACTTC. The V gene is TRBV5-6, the J gene TRBJ2-5, with D possibly TRBD1 on 6 matching bases. Trimming stripped 0 bases from V and 1 base from J, with 7 bases between. The germline CDR1 and CDR2 sequences are SGHDT and YYEEEE. This CDR3 contains 14 residues.

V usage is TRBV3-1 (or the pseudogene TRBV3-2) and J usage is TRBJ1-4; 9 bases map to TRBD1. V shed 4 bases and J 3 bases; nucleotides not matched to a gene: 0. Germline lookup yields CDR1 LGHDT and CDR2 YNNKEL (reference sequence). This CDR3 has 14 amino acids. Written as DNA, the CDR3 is TGTGCCAGCAGCCGACAGGGGGCTAATGAAAAACTGTTTTTT. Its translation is CASSRQGANEKLFF.

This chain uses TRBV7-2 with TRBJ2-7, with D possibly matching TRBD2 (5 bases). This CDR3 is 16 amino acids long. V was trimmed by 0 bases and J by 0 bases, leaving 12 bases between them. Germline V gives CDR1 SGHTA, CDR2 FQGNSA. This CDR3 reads CASSLAASRSSYEQYF. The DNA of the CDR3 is TGTGCCAGCAGCTTAGCGGCTAGCCGTAGCTCCTACGAGCAGTACTTC.

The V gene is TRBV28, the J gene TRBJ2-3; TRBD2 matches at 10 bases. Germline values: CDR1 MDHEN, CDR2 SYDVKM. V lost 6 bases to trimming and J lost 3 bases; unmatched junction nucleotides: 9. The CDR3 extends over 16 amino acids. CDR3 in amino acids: CASRPPSGSGTDTQYF. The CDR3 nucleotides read TGTGCCAGCAGGCCGCCTAGCGGGAGCGGTACAGATACGCAGTATTTT. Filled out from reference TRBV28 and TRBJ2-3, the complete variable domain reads DVKVTQSSRYLVKRTGEKVFLECVQDMDHENMFWYRQDPGLGLRLIYFSYDVKMKEKGDIPEGYSVSREKKERFSLILESASTNQTSMYLCASRPPSGSGTDTQYFGPGTRLTVL.

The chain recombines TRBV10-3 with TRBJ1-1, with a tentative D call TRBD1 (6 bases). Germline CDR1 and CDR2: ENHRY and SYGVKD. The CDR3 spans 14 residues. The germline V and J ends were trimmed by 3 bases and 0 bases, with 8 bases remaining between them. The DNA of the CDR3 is TGTGCCATCAGTGAAGGGACAATGAACACTGAAGCTTTCTTT. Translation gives CAISEGTMNTEAFF.

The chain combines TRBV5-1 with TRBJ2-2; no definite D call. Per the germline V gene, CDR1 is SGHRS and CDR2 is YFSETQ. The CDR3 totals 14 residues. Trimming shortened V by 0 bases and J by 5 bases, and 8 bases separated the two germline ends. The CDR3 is CASSLAAVTGELFF. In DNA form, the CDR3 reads TGCGCCAGCAGCTTGGCCGCGGTTACCGGGGAGCTGTTTTTT.

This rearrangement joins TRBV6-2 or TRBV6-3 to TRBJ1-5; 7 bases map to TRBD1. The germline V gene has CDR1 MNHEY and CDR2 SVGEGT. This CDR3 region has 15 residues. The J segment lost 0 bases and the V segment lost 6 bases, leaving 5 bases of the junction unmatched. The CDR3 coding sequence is TGTGCCAGCAGCCCCCGGACAGGTAGCAATCAGCCCCAGCATTTT. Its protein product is CASSPRTGSNQPQHF.

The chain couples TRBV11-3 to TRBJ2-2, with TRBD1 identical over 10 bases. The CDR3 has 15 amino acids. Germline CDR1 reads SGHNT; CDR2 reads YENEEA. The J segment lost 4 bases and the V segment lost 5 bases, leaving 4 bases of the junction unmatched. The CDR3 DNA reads TGTGCCAGCAGCATGGGACAGGGGTTCACCGGGGAGCTGTTTTTT. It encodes CASSMGQGFTGELFF.

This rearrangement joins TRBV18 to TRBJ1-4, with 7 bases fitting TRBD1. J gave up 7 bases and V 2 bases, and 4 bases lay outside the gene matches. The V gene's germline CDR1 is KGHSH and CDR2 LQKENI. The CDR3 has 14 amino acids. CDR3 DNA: TGTGCCAGCTCACCAGACAGGGTGGGTGAAAAACTGTTTTTT. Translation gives CASSPDRVGEKLFF.

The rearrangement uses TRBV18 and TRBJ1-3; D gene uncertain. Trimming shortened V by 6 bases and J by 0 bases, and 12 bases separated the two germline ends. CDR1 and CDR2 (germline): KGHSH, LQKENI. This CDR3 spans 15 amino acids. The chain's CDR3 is CASSLSWDSGNTIYF. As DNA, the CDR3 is TGTGCCAGCTCCCTCTCATGGGACTCTGGAAACACCATATATTTT.

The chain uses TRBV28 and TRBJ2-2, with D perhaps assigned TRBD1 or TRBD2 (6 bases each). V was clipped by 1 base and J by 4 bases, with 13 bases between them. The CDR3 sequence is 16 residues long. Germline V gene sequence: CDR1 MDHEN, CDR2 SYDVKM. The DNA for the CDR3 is TGTGCCAGCAGTTTATTCCCGGGGGCGGTCACCGGGGAGCTGTTTTTT. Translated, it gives CASSLFPGAVTGELFF.

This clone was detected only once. CDR3 amino acids: CASSLGGTSNTEAFF. The CDR3 bases are TGTGCCAGCAGCTTGGGCGGGACCTCAAACACTGAAGCTTTCTTT. The J gene is TRBJ1-1, the V gene TRBV5-8, with a weak D call TRBD1 (5 bases). V shed 0 bases and J shed 2 bases, with 11 bases lying between them. Germline lookup yields CDR1 SGHTS and CDR2 YDEGEE. This CDR3 region has 15 residues.

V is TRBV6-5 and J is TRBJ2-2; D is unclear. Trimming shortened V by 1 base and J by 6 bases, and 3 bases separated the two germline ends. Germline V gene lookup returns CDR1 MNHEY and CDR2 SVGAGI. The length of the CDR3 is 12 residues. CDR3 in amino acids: CASSYWAGELFF. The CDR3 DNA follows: TGTGCCAGCAGTTACTGGGCCGGGGAGCTGTTTTTT.